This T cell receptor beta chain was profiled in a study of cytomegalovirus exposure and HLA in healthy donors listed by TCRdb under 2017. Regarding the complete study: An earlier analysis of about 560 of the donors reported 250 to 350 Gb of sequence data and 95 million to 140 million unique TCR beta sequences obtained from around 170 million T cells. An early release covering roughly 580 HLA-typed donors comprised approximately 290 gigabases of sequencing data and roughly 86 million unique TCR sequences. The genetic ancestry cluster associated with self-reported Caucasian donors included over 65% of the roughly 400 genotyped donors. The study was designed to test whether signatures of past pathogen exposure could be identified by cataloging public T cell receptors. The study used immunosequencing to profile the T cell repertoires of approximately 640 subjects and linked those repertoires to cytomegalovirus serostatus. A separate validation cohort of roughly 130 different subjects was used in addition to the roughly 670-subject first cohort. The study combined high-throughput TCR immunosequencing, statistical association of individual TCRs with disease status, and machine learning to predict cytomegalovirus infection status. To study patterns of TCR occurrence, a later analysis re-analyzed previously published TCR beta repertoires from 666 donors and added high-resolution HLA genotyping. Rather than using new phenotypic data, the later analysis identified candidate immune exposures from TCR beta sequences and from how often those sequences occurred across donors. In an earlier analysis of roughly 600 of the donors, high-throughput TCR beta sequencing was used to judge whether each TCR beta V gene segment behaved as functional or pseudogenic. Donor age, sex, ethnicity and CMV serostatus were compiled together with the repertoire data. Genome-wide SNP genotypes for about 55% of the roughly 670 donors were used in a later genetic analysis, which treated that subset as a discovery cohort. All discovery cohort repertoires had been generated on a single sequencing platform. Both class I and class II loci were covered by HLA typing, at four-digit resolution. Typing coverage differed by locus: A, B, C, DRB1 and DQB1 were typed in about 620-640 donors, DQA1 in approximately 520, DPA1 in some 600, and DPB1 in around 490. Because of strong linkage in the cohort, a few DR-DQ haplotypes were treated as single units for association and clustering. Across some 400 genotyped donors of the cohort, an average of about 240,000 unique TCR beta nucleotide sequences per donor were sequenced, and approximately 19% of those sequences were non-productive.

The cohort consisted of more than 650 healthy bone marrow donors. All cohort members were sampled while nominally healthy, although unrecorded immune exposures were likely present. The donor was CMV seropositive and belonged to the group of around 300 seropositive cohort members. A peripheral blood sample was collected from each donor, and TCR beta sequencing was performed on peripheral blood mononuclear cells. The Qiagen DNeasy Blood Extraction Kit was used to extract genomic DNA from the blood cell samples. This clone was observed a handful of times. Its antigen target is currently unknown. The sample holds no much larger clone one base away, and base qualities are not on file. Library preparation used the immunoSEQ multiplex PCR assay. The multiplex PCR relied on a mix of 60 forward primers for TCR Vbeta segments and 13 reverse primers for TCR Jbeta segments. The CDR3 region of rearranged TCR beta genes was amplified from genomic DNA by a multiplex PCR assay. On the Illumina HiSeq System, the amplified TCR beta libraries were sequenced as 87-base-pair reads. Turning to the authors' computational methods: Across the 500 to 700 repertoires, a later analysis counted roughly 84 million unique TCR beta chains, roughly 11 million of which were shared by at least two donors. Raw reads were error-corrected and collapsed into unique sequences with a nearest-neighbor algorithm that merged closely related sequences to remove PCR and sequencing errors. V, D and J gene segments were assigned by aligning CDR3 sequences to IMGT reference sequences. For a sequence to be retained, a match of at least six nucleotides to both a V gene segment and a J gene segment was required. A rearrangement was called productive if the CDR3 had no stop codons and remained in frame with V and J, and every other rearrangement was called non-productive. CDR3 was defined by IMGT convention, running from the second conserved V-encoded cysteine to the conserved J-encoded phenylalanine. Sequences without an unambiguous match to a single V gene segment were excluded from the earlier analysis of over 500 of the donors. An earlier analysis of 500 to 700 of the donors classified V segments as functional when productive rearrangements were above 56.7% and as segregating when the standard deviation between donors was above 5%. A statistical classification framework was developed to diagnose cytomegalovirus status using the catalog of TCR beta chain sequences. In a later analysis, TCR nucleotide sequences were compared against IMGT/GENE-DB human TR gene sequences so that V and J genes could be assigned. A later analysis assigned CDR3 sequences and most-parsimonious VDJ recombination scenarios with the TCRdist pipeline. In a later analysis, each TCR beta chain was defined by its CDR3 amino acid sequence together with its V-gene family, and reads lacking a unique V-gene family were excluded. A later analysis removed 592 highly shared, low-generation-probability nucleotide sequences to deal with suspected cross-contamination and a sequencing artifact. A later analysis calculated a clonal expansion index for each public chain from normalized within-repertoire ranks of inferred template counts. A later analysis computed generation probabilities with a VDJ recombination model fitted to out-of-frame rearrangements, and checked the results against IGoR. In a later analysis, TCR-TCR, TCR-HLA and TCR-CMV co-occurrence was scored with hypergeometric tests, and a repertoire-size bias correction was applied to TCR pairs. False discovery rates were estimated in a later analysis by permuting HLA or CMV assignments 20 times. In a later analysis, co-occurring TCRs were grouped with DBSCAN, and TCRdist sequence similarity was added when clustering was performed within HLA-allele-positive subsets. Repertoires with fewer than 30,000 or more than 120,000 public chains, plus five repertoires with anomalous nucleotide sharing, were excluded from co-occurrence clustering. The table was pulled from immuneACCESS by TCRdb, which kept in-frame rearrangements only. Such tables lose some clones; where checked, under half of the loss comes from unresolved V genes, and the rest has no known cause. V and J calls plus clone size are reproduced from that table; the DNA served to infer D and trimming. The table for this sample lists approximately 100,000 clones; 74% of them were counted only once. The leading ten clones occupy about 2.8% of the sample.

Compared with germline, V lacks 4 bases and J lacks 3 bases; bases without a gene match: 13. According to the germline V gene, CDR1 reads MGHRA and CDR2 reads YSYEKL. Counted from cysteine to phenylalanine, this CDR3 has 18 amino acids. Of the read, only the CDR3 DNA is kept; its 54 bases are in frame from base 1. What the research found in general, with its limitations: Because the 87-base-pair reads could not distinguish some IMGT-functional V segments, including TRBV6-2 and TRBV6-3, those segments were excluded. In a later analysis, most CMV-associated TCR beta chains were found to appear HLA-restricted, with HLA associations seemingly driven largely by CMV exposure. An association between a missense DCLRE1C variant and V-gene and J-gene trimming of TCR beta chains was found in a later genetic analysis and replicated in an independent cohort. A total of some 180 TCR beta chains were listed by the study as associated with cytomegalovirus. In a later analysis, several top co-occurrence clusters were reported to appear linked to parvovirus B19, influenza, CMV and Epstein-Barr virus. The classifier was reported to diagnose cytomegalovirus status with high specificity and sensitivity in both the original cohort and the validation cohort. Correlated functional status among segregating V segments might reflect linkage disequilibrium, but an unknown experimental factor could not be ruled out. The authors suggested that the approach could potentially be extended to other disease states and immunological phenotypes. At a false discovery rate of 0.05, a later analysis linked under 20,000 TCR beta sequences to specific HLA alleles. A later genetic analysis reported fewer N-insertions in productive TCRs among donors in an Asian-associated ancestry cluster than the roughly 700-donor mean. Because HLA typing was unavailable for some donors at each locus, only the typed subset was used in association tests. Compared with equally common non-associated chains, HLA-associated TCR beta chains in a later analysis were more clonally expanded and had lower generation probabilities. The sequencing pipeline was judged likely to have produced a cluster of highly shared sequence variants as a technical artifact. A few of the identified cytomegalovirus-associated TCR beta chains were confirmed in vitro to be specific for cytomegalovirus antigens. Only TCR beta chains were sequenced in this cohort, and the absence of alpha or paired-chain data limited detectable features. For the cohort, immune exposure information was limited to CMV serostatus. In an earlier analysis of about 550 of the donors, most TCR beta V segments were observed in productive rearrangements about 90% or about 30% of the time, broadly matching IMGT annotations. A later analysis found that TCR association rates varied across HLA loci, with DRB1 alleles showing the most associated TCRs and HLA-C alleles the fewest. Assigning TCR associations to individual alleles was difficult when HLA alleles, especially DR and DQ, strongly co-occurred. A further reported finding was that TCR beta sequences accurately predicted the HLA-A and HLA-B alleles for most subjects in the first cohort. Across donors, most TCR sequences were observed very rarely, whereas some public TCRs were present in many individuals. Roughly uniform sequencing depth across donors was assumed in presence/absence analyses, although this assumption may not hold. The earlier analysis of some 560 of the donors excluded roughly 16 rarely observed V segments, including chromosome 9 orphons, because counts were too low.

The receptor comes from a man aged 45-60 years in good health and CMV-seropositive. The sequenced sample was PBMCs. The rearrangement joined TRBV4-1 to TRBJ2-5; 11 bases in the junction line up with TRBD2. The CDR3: CASSRLINPGLAEETQYF. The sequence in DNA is TGCGCCAGCAGCCGCCTAATAAACCCGGGACTAGCGGAAGAGACCCAGTACTTC.